This entry concerns a single T cell receptor (beta chain). Antigen unknown. The sample is drawn from a study of shared clonotypes between healthy human individuals. Study-wide results and limits: Relative to clonotypes present in all four donors, those not shared had lower generation probabilities. Sequencing of the sorted subsets was shown by rarefaction to be incomplete despite large depth.

Sequencing used immunoSEQ multiplex PCR; TCRdb keeps in-frame clones, though not all of them. The profile covers some 580,000 clones, with 95% to 98% appearing a single time and approximately 0.057% taken by the ten largest. Trimming left V 1 base short and J 5 bases short, with 11 bases between. CDR1 and CDR2 (germline): SEHNR, FQNEAQ (reference sequence). The CDR3 covers 15 residues. Sequences were obtained from naive CD4+ T cells sorted from blood. Sample subset: CD45RA+ positively selected. This chain uses TRBV7-9 with TRBJ1-4, with D possibly matching TRBD1 (6 bases). This clonotype was sampled from a woman in her twenties or thirties in good health. The CDR3 region is CASSLGSGDNEKLFF. DNA for the CDR3: TGTGCCAGCAGCTTAGGGTCAGGGGACAATGAAAAACTGTTTTTT.